This TCR beta chain originates from a study of T cells after yellow fever vaccination. About the study: For low cell numbers, libraries were made with SMART-Seq v4 Ultra Low Input. Broader study findings: Clones that expanded after primary vaccination mostly reappeared after the booster (around 96% CD4, about 91% CD8).

TCRdb reanalysed the 5' RACE reads using MiXCR and keeps one entry per CDR3 protein. The table records about 350,000 distinct CDR3 sequences, 8% to 9.5% of them present only once. The CDR3 runs to 14 residues. Trimming stripped 8 bases from V and 5 bases from J, with 16 bases between. Concerning this clonotype itself: What it binds is unknown.

The clonotype originates from a man in his late teens or twenties who received the YFV17D yellow fever vaccine. The chain employs TRBV12-3 or TRBV12-4 and TRBJ1-5; D gene unclear. This specimen consisted of PBMCs, obtained roughly 47 days after the first yellow fever vaccination. The CDR3 DNA reads as TGTGCCAGCCGGGAAAGGGAGGGATATCAGCCCCAGCATTTT. It is translated as CASREREGYQPQHF.